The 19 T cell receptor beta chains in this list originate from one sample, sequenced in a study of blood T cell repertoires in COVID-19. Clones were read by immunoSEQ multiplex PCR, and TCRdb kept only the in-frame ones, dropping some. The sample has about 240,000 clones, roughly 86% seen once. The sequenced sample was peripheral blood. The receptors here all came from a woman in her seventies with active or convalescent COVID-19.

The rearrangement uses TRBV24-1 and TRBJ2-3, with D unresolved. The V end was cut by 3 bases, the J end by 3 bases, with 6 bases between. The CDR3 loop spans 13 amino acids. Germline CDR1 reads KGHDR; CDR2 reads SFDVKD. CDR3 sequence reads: CATSDPPTDTQYF. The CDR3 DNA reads TGTGCCACCAGTGATCCCCCGACAGATACGCAGTATTTT.

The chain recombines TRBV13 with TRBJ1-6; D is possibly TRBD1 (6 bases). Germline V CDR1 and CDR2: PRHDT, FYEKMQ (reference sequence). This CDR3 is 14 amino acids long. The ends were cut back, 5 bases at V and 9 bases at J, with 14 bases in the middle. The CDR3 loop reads CASSPIGGSSPLHF. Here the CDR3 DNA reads TGTGCCAGCAGCCCCATTGGGGGCTCTTCACCCCTCCACTTT.

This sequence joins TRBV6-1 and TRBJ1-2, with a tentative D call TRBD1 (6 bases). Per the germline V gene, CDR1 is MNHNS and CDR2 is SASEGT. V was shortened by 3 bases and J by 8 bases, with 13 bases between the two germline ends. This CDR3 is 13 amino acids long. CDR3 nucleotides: TGTGCCAGCAGTGATAGCACAGGGATCGGCTACACCTTC. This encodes CASSDSTGIGYTF.

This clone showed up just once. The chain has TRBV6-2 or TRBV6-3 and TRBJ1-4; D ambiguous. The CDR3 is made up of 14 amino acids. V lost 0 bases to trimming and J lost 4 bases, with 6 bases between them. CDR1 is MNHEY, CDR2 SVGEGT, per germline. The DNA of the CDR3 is TGTGCCAGCAGTTACTCTTCCGTTAATGAAAAACTGTTTTTT. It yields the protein CASSYSSVNEKLFF.

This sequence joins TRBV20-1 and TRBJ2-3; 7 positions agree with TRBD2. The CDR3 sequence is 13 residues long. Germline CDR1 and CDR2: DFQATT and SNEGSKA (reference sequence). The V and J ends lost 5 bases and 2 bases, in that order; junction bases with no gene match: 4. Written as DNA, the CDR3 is TGCAGTGCTGGTGGGGGGGACACAGATACGCAGTATTTT. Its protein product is CSAGGGDTDTQYF.

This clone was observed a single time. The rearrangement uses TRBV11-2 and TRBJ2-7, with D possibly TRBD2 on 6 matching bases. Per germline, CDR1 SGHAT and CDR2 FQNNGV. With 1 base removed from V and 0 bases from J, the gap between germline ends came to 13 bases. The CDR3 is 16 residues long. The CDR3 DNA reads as TGTGCCAGCAGCTTAGGTCCGGGGGTTAGCTCCTACGAGCAGTACTTC. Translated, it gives CASSLGPGVSSYEQYF.

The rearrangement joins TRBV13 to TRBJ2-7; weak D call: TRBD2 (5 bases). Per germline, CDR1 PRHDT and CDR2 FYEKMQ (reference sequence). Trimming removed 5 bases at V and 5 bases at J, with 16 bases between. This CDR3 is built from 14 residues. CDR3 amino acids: CASSATEVAHEQYF. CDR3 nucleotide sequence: TGTGCCAGCAGCGCGACGGAGGTTGCCCACGAGCAGTACTTC.

The CDR3 nucleotides read TGTGCCAGCAGCCCCCTACAAGGGGGCAATTCACCCCTCCACTTT. Translated, it gives CASSPLQGGNSPLHF. The chain couples TRBV7-6 to TRBJ1-6; 7 nucleotides agree with TRBD1. This CDR3 spans 15 amino acids. V lost 5 bases to trimming and J lost 7 bases; unmatched junction nucleotides: 8. The germline CDR1 and CDR2 sequences are SGHVS and FNYEAQ.

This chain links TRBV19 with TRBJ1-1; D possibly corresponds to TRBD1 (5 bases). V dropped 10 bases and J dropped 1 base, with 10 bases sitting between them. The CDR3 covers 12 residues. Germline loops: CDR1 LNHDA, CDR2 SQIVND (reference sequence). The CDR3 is CAIKGWNTEAFF. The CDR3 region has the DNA TGTGCCATCAAGGGGTGGAACACTGAAGCTTTCTTT.

The CDR3 here is CASSSTPGTSYEQYF. In DNA form, the CDR3 reads TGTGCCAGCAGCTCCACTCCCGGGACTAGCTACGAGCAGTACTTC. The V call is TRBV7-6, the J call TRBJ2-7, with TRBD2 matching over 8 bases. Trimming at V came to 4 bases and at J to 3 bases, leaving 8 bases not matched to a gene. Germline assignment: CDR1 SGHVS and CDR2 FNYEAQ. CDR3 length: 15 residues.

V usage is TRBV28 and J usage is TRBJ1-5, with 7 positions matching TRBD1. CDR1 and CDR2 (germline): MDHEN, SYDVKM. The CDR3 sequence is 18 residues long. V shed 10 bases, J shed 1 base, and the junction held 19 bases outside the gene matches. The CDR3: CATSSPSGQALSNQPQHF. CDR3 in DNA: TGTGCCACCTCTTCACCTTCCGGACAGGCCCTAAGCAATCAGCCCCAGCATTTT.

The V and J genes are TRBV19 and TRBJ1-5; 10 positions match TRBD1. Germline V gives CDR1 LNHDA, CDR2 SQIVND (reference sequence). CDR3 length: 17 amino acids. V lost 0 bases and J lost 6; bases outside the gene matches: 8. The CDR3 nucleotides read TGTGCCAGTAGTATAGAGGGGACAGGGGCGGAAAGTCAGCCCCAGCATTTT. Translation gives CASSIEGTGAESQPQHF.

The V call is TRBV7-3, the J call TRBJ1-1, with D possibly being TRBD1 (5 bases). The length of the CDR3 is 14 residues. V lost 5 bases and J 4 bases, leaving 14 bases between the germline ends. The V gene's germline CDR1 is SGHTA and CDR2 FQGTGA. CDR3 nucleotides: TGTGCCAGCAGCCTCTCAGGGTTTATCACTGAAGCTTTCTTT. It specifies CASSLSGFITEAFF.

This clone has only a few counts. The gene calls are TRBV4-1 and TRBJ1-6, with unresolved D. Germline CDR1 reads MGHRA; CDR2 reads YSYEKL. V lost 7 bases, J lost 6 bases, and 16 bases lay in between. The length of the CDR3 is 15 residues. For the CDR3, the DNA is TGCGCCAGCACCCCAAGCCCCGGGTTTAATTCACCCCTCCACTTT. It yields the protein CASTPSPGFNSPLHF.

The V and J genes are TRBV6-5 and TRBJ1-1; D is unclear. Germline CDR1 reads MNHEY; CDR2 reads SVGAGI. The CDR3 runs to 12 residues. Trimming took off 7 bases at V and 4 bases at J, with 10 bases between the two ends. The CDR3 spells CASKDRVTEAFF. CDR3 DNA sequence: TGTGCCAGCAAAGACCGGGTCACTGAAGCTTTCTTT.

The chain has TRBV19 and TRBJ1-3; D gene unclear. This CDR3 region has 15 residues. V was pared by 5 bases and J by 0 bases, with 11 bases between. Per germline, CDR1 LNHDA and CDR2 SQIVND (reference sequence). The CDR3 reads CASSPQSGSGNTIYF. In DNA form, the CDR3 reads TGTGCCAGTAGTCCCCAGTCGGGCTCTGGAAACACCATATATTTT.

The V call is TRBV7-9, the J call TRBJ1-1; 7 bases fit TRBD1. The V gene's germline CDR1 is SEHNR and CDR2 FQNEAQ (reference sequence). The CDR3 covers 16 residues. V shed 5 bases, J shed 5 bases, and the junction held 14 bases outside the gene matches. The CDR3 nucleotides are TGTGCCAGCAGCCCAGGACAGGAGCGAAGGTGGACTGAAGCTTTCTTT. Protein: CASSPGQERRWTEAFF. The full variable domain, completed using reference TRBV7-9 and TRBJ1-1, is DTGVSQNPRHKITKRGQNVTFRCDPISEHNRLYWYRQTLGQGPEFLTYFQNEAQLEKSRLLSDRFSAERPKGSFSTLEIQRTEQGDSAMYLCASSPGQERRWTEAFFGQGTRLTVV.

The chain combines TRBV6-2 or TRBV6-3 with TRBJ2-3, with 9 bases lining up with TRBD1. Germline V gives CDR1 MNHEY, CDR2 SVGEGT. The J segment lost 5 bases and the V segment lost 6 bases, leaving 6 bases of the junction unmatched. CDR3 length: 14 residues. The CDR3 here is CASSPRTGEDTQYF. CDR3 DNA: TGTGCCAGCAGCCCTCGGACAGGGGAAGATACGCAGTATTTT.

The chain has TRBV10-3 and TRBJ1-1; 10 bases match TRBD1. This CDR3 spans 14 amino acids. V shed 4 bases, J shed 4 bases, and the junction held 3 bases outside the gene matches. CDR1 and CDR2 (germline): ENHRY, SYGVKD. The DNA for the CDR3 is TGTGCCATCAGTGCCCGGACAGGGGGCACTGAAGCTTTCTTT. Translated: CAISARTGGTEAFF.